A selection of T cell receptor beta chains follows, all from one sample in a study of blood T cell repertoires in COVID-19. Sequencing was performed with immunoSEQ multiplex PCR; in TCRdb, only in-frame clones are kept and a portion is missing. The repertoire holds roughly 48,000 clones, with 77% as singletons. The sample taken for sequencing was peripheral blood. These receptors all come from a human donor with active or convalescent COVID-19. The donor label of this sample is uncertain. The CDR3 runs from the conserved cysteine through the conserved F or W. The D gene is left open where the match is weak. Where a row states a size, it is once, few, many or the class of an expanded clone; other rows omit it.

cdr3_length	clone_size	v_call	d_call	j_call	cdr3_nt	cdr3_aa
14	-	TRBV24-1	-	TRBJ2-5	TGTGCCACCAGTGATCGGGAGTACCAAGAGACCCAGTACTTC	CATSDREYQETQYF
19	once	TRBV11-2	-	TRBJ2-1	TGTGCCAGCAGCCCTAGCTGGTCCCAAGACCCTAGCTCCTACAATGAGCAGTTCTTC	CASSPSWSQDPSSYNEQFF
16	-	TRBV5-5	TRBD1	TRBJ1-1	TGTGCCAGCAGCCCGACGGCGGGACAGGGAAAGTCTGAAGCTTTCTTT	CASSPTAGQGKSEAFF
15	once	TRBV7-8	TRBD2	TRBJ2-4	TGTGCCAGCAGCCCAACGACTAGCGGGAGGGTAGTTCAGTACTTC	CASSPTTSGRVVQYF
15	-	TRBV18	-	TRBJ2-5	TGTGCCAGCTCACCAGAGCTTTGGGGGCTGGAGACCCAGTACTTC	CASSPELWGLETQYF
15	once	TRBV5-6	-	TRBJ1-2	TGTGCCAGCAGCTTGATCCCCCTCTTAGATACCGGCTACACCTTC	CASSLIPLLDTGYTF
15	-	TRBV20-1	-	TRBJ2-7	TGCAGTGCTAGTTCAGGACAAGGGGGGGGTATGGAGCAGTACTTC	CSASSGQGGGMEQYF
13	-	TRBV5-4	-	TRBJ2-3	TGTGCCAGCAGCTTGGGGTACACGGATACGCAGTATTTT	CASSLGYTDTQYF
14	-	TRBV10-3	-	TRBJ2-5	TGTGCCACCCGTGGGGTCGGACAGCAAGAGACCCAGTACTTC	CATRGVGQQETQYF
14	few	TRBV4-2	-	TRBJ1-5	TGTGCCAGCAGCCGCGACGGGGGCAATCAGCCCCAGCATTTT	CASSRDGGNQPQHF
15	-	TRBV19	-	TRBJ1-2	TGTGCCAGTAGTATAGTACCACAGGACCTCTATGGCTACACCTTC	CASSIVPQDLYGYTF
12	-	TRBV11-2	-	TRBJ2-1	TGTGCCAGCAGCCTCAGTGCGGGTGAGCAGTTCTTC	CASSLSAGEQFF
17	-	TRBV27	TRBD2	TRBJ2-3	TGTGCCAGCAGTTCTCTTAGGGCGGGAGCGGGGACAGATACGCAGTATTTT	CASSSLRAGAGTDTQYF
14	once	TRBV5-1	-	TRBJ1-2	TGCGCCAGCAGCTTGGATGGCCCCCAAGATGGCTACACCTTC	CASSLDGPQDGYTF
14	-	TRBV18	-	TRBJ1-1	TGTGCCAGCTCACCAGGGGCACGGAACACTGAAGCTTTCTTT	CASSPGARNTEAFF
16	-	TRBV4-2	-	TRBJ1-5	TGTGCCAGCAGCCCCGATGGTTCAACAGGAGGGCGGGCCCAGCATTTT	CASSPDGSTGGRAQHF
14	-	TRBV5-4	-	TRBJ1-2	TGTGCCAGCAGCGCCAGTACAGTTAACTATGGCTACACCTTC	CASSASTVNYGYTF
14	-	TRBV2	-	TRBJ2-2	TGTGCCAGCAGTGAACAGGGGAGCACCGGGGAGCTGTTTTTT	CASSEQGSTGELFF
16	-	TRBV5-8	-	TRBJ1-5	TGTGCCAGTAGGGGCCCTGGGGTCCATAGCAATCAGCCCCAGCATTTT	CASRGPGVHSNQPQHF
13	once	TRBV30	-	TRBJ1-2	TGTGCCTGGAGTCAGTCTTCTAACTATGGCTACACCTTC	CAWSQSSNYGYTF
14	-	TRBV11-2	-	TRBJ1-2	TGTGCCAGCAGCCGACTACAGCGGGGCTATGGCTACACCTTC	CASSRLQRGYGYTF
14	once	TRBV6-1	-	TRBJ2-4	TGTGCCAGCAGTGAACAGTTAGCCAAAAACATTCAGTACTTC	CASSEQLAKNIQYF
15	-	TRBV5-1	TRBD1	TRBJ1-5	TGCGCCAGCAGCCTGCAGGGGGCTAACAATCAGCCCCAGCATTTT	CASSLQGANNQPQHF
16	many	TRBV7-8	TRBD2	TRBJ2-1	TGTGCCAGCAGCCCACTTAGCGGGAGACAAGGAAGTGAGCAGTTCTTC	CASSPLSGRQGSEQFF
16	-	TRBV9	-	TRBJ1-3	TGTGCCAGCAGCGCCCGGCGGGGGGAGACTGGAAACACCATATATTTT	CASSARRGETGNTIYF
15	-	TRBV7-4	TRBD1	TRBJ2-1	TGTGCCAGCAGCTCCCGGGACAGGGTATCCAGTGAGCAGTTCTTC	CASSSRDRVSSEQFF
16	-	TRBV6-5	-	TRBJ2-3	TGTGCCAGCAGTTCCGTGTCGGGAGTAAGCACAGATACGCAGTATTTT	CASSSVSGVSTDTQYF
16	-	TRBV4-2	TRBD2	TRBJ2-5	TGTGCCAGCAGCCAAGATCTGGCGGGAGGGCGGGAGACCCAGTACTTC	CASSQDLAGGRETQYF
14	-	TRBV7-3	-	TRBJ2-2	TGTGCCAGCAGCTTCCAGGGAGGCACCGGGGAGCTGTTTTTT	CASSFQGGTGELFF
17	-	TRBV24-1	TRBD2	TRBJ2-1	TGTGCCACCAGTGACCCAACTAGCGGGAGTTTCAACAATGAGCAGTTCTTC	CATSDPTSGSFNNEQFF
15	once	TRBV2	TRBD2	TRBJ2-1	TGTGCCAGCAGTGATCGGGGGGGCTCCTACAATGAGCAGTTCTTC	CASSDRGGSYNEQFF